This T cell receptor beta chain was sequenced during a study of PD-L1 blockade in urothelial cancer. Looking at the study overall: Across blood samples, T cells had a median count of approximately 130,000.

The germline V and J ends were trimmed by 5 bases and 1 base, with 11 bases remaining between them. Germline CDR1 LNHDA, CDR2 SQIVND (reference sequence). The CDR3 consists of 15 residues. Assay: immunoSEQ multiplex PCR; the TCRdb copy retains only in-frame clones and omits some. The table records more than 35,000 clones, around 90% of them present only once. This sequence originates from a man between 65 and 80 years old with urothelial cancer. The rearrangement uses TRBV19 and TRBJ2-2; D is possibly TRBD2 (6 bases). Sequenced material: PBMCs, taken around atezolizumab (anti-PD-L1) treatment. The CDR3 spells CASSAGGENTGELFF. DNA for the CDR3: TGTGCCAGTAGTGCGGGCGGGGAGAACACCGGGGAGCTGTTTTTT.